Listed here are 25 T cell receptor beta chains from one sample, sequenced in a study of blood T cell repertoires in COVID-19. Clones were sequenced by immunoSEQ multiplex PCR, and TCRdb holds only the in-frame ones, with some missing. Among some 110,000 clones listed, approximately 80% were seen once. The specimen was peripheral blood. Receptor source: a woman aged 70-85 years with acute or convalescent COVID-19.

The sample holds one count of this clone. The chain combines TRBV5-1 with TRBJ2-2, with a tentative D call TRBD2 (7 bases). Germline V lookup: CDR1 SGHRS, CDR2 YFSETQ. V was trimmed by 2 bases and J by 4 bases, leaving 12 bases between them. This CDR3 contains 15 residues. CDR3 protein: CASSLQGGSTGELFF. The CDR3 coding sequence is TGCGCCAGCAGCTTACAGGGAGGGAGCACCGGGGAGCTGTTTTTT.

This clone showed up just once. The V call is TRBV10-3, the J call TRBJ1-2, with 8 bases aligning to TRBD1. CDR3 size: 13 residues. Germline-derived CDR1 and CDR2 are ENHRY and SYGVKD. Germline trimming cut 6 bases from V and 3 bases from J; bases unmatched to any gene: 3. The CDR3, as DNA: TGTGCCATCAGCCCGACAGGGGACTATGGCTACACCTTC. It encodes CAISPTGDYGYTF.

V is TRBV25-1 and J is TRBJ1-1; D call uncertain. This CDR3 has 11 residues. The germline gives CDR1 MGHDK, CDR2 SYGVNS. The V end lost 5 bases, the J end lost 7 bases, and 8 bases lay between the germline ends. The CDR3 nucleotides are TGTGCCAGCAGTCTAGAGGGTGAAGCTTTCTTT. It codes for CASSLEGEAFF.

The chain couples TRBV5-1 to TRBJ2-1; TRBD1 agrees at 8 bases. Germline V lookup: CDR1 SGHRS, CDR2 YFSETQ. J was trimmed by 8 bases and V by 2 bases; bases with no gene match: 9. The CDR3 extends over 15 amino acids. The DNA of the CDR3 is TGCGCCAGCAGCTTACTGGAGACAGGGGTCGATGAGCAGTTCTTC. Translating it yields CASSLLETGVDEQFF.

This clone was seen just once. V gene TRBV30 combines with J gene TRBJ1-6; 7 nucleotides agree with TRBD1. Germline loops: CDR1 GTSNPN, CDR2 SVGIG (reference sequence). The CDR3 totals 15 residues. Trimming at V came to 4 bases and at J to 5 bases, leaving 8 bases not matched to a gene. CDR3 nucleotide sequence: TGTGCCTGGACCCAACCGACAGGGCATAATTCACCCCTCCACTTT. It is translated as CAWTQPTGHNSPLHF.

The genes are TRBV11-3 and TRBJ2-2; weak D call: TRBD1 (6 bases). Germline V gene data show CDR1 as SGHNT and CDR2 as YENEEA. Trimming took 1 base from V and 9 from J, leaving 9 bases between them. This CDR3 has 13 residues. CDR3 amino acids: CASSLGGGRELFF. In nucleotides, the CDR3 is TGTGCCAGCAGCTTAGGTGGGGGCCGGGAGCTGTTTTTT.

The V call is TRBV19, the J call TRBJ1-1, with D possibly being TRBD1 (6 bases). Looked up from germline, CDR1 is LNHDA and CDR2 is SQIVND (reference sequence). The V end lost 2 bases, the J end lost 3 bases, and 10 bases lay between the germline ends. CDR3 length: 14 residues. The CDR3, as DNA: TGTGCCAGTAGTATAAGAGGGGGGGACACTGAAGCTTTCTTT. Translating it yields CASSIRGGDTEAFF.

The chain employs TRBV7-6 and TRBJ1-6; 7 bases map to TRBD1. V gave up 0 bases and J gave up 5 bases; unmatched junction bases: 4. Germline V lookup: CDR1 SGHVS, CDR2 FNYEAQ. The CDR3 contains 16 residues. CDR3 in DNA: TGTGCCAGCAGCTTAGCGCCCGGGACAGATAATTCACCCCTCCACTTT. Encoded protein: CASSLAPGTDNSPLHF.

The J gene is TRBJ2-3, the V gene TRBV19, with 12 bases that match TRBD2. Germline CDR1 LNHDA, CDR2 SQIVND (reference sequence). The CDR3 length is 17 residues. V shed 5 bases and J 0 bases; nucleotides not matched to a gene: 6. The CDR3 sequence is CASSLGLAGPSTDTQYF. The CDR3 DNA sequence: TGTGCCAGTAGTCTCGGACTAGCGGGACCTAGCACAGATACGCAGTATTTT.

In nucleotides, the CDR3 is TGTGCCAGCAGTTTAGAAGCCCGGCGGGAGGGGTCCTACAATGAGCAGTTCTTC. Its protein product is CASSLEARREGSYNEQFF. V usage is TRBV28 and J usage is TRBJ2-1, with 9 bases lining up with TRBD2. Trimming removed 2 bases from V and 1 base from J; junction bases left unmatched: 9. This CDR3 is 18 amino acids long. Germline V gene lookup returns CDR1 MDHEN and CDR2 SYDVKM. Combining the CDR3 with reference TRBV28 and TRBJ2-1 gives the whole variable domain DVKVTQSSRYLVKRTGEKVFLECVQDMDHENMFWYRQDPGLGLRLIYFSYDVKMKEKGDIPEGYSVSREKKERFSLILESASTNQTSMYLCASSLEARREGSYNEQFFGPGTRLTVL.

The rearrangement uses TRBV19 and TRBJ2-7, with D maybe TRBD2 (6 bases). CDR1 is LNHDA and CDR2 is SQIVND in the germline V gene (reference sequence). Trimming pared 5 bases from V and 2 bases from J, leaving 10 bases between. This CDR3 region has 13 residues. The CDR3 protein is CASSLGGPYEQYF. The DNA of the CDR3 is TGTGCCAGTAGTCTCGGAGGGCCCTACGAGCAGTACTTC.

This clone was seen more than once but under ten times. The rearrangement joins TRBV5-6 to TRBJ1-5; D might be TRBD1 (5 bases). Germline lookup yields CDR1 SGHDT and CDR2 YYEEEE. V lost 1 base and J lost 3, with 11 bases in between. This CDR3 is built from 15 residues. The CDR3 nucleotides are TGTGCCAGCAGCTTGAGGGGAGGTACCAATCAGCCCCAGCATTTT. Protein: CASSLRGGTNQPQHF.

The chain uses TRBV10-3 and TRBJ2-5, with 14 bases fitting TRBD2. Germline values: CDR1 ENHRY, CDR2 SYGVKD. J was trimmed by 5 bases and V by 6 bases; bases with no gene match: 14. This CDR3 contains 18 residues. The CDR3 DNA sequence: TGTGCCATCAGCGACCCGGGACTAGCGGGGGATGCTGGGGAGACCCAGTACTTC. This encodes CAISDPGLAGDAGETQYF.

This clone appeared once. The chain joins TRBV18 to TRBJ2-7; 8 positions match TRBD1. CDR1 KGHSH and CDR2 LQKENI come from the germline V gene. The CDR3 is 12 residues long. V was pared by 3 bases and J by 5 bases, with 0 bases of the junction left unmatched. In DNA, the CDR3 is TGTGCCAGCTCACCGACAGGGGACGAGCAGTACTTC. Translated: CASSPTGDEQYF. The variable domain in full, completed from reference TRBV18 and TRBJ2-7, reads NAGVMQNPRHLVRRRGQEARLRCSPMKGHSHVYWYRQLPEEGLKFMVYLQKENIIDESGMPKERFSAEFPKEGPSILRIQQVVRGDSAAYFCASSPTGDEQYFGPGTRLTVT.

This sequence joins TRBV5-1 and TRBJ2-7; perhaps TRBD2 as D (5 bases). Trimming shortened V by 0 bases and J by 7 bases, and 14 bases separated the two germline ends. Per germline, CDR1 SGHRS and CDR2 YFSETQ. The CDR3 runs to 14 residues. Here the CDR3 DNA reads TGCGCCAGCAGCTTGGAAGGAGGCATGGGGGAGCAGTACTTC. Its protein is CASSLEGGMGEQYF.

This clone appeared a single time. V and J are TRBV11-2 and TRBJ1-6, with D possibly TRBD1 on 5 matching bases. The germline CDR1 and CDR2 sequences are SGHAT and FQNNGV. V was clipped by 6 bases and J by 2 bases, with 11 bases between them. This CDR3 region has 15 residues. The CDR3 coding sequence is TGTGCCAGCAGGGGGGGGGTCGCCTATAATTCACCCCTCCACTTT. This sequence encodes CASRGGVAYNSPLHF.

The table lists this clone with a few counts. The CDR3 loop is CASSLLSQGNEKLFF. In DNA form, the CDR3 reads TGTGCCAGCAGTTTACTCTCGCAGGGGAATGAAAAACTGTTTTTT. V and J are TRBV28 and TRBJ1-4; D perhaps matches TRBD1 (6 bases). Trimming removed 2 bases at V and 5 bases at J, with 12 bases between. The germline CDR1 and CDR2 sequences are MDHEN and SYDVKM. The CDR3 extends over 15 amino acids.

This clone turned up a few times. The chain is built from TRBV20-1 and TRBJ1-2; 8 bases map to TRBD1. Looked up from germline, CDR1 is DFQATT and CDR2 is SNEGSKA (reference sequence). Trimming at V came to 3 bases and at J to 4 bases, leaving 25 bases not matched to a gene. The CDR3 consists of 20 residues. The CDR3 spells CSASHYLSQGAGNVGYGYTF. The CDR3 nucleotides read TGCAGTGCTAGTCATTACCTGTCCCAGGGGGCAGGGAACGTGGGCTATGGCTACACCTTC.

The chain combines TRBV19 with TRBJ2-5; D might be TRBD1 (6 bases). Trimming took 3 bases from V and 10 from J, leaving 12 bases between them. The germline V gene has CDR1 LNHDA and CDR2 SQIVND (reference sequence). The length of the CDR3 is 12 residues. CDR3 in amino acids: CASSMRPGDQYF. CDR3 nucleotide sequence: TGTGCCAGTAGTATGAGGCCAGGGGACCAGTACTTC.

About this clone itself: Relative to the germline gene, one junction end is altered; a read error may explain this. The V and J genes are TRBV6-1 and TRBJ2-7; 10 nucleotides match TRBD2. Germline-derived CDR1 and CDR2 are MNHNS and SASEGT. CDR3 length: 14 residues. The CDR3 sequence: CASREGTSAGEQYF. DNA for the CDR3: TGTGCCAGCAGGGAAGGGACTAGCGCAGGGGAGCAGTACTTC.

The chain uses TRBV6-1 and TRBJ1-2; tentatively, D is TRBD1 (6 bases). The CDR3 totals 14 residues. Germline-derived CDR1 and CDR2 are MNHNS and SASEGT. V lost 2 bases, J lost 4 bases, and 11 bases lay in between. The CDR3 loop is CASSETGPSYGYTF. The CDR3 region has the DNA TGTGCCAGCAGTGAAACAGGGCCCTCCTATGGCTACACCTTC.

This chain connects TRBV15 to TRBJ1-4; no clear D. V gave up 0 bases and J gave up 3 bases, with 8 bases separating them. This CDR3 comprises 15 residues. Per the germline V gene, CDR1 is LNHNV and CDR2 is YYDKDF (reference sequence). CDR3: CATSRELRPNEKLFF. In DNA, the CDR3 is TGTGCCACCAGCAGAGAACTACGCCCTAATGAAAAACTGTTTTTT.

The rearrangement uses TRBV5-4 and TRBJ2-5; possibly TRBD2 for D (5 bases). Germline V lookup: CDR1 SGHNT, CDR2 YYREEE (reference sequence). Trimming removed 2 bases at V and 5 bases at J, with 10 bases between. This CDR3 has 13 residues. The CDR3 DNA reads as TGTGCCAGCAGCTTAACTAGAGGGGAGACCCAGTACTTC. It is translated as CASSLTRGETQYF.

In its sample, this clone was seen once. The CDR3 nucleotides are TGCGCCAGCAGCCGGACTATCAATGAGCAGTTCTTC. This encodes CASSRTINEQFF. The V gene is TRBV5-1, the J gene TRBJ2-1; D possibly corresponds to TRBD2 (6 bases). The CDR3 is 12 residues long. Germline CDR1 SGHRS, CDR2 YFSETQ. Trimming left V 4 bases short and J 6 bases short, with 8 bases between.

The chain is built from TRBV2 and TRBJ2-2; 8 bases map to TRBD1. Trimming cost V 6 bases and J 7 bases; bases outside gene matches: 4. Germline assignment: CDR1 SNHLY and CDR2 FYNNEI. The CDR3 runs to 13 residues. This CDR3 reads CASSFDRGGELFF. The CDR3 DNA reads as TGTGCCAGCAGCTTCGACAGGGGCGGGGAGCTGTTTTTT. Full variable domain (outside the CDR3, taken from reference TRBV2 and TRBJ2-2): EPEVTQTPSHQVTQMGQEVILRCVPISNHLYFYWYRQILGQKVEFLVSFYNNEISEKSEIFDDQFSVERPDGSNFTLKIRSTKLEDSAMYFCASSFDRGGELFFGEGSRLTVL.